Listed below are T cell receptor beta chains from one sample, sequenced in a study of response to subunit inactivated influenza vaccine. TCRdb reanalysed the RT-PCR reads using MiXCR and keeps one entry per CDR3 protein. The sample carries hundreds of thousands of distinct CDR3 sequences, 15% to 18% recorded once. This specimen was PBMCs from blood, taken 11 to 12 days after vaccination. These receptors were obtained from a man in his forties or fifties who received an inactivated influenza vaccine. Both conserved end residues are trimmed from each CDR3. Each record gives: J gene, V gene, CDR3 protein.

TRBJ2-7 | TRBV20-1 | SATPPGQGISGTPYEQY
TRBJ2-1 | TRBV20-1 | SARPPGGWLQFSYNEQF
TRBJ2-1 | TRBV7-8 | ASSPVRLAGDEQF
TRBJ1-4 | TRBV4-1 | ASSQAQGREKLF
TRBJ2-2 | TRBV7-2 | ASSSTSGANTGELF
TRBJ1-1 | TRBV6-1 | ASSPIRGNTEAF
TRBJ1-5 | TRBV20-1 | SAFRDRNQPQH
TRBJ2-1 | TRBV6-2/TRBV6-3 | ASSYWVAGGPANEQF
TRBJ2-3 | TRBV9 | ASSLTAGSDTQY
TRBJ2-7 | TRBV12-3/TRBV12-4 | ASSPSPDYEQY
TRBJ2-5 | TRBV2 | AESRDGEETQY
TRBJ2-2 | TRBV19 | ASSIGQGSTGELF
TRBJ2-7 | TRBV6-2/TRBV6-3 | ASSTRSYRVVSMSYEQY
TRBJ1-2 | TRBV29-1 | SVEHRGHNYGYT
TRBJ1-1 | TRBV6-5 | ASSYSGVYEAF
TRBJ2-7 | TRBV6-5 | ASSYPKSPSGNGTYEQY
TRBJ2-5 | TRBV5-1 | ASSLVRGEAETQY
TRBJ1-1 | TRBV29-1 | SVGRQNTEAF
TRBJ2-3 | TRBV28 | ASRPLGTFTDTQY
TRBJ2-2 | TRBV5-1 | ASSFGRTSGSAGELF
TRBJ2-3 | TRBV5-1 | ASSWAGTVTDTQY
TRBJ2-5 | TRBV5-6 | ASSLLGGRGQETQY
TRBJ2-1 | TRBV14 | ASSQGVHEQF
TRBJ2-2 | TRBV7-9 | AARGGQTNTGELF
TRBJ2-7 | TRBV5-5 | ASSRLFGGHFYEQY
TRBJ2-7 | TRBV6-2/TRBV6-3 | ASADDRGKYEQY
TRBJ2-3 | TRBV11-2 | ASSNYYSGGVRDTQY
TRBJ2-1 | TRBV28 | ASSFARRLALYNEQF
TRBJ1-2 | TRBV10-3 | AISQSGGDRTNYGYT
TRBJ2-1 | TRBV6-2/TRBV6-3 | ASSFVPDEQF
TRBJ2-2 | TRBV15 | ATSPHFGGGLKGTGELF
TRBJ1-2 | TRBV4-1 | ASKKQGANYGYT
TRBJ1-1 | TRBV12-3/TRBV12-4 | ASSTGASSTEAF
TRBJ2-5 | TRBV12-3/TRBV12-4 | ASSPQGGTGDQETQY